These 30 T cell receptor beta chains were sequenced from one sample in a study of shared clonotypes between healthy human individuals. Profiled with immunoSEQ multiplex PCR; TCRdb holds only in-frame clones, not every one. The sample contains about 1 million clones, 65% to 75% of which appear only once. The sequencing input was memory CD4+ T cells sorted from blood. Subset denoted: CD45RA-negative fraction. The source of these receptors is a man younger than 30 in good health.

This clone came up a few times. V usage is TRBV18 and J usage is TRBJ1-5, with TRBD1 matching 7 bases. Germline CDR1 reads KGHSH; CDR2 reads LQKENI. The V segment lost 5 bases and the J segment 3 bases; nucleotides outside the gene matches: 10. The CDR3 runs to 16 residues. This chain's CDR3 is CASSKAQDRHNQPQHF. Written as DNA, the CDR3 is TGTGCCAGCTCAAAAGCGCAGGACAGGCACAATCAGCCCCAGCATTTT. Full variable domain (rest looked up from reference TRBV18 and TRBJ1-5): NAGVMQNPRHLVRRRGQEARLRCSPMKGHSHVYWYRQLPEEGLKFMVYLQKENIIDESGMPKERFSAEFPKEGPSILRIQQVVRGDSAAYFCASSKAQDRHNQPQHFGDGTRLSIL.

Details on this clone: This same CDR3 is encoded by further DNA sequences in the sample. The rearrangement uses TRBV11-3 and TRBJ2-5; TRBD2 matches at 9 bases. V was pared by 1 base and J by 2 bases, with 2 bases of the junction left unmatched. This CDR3 contains 15 residues. The germline CDR1 and CDR2 sequences are SGHNT and YENEEA. The CDR3 reads CASSLGLAGQETQYF. CDR3 DNA sequence: TGTGCCAGCAGCTTAGGGCTAGCGGGGCAAGAGACCCAGTACTTC.

V is TRBV10-1 and J is TRBJ1-4; D is perhaps TRBD1 (6 bases). CDR1 is WNHNN and CDR2 is SYGVQD in the germline V gene (reference sequence). The CDR3 has 15 amino acids. The V end lost 3 bases, the J end lost 6 bases, and 14 bases lay between the germline ends. In DNA, the CDR3 is TGCGCCAGCAGTGAAGGGGGTTCTCGGGATGAAAAACTGTTTTTT. It is translated as CASSEGGSRDEKLFF.

A note on this clone: This specimen includes other DNA sequences encoding the same CDR3. This rearrangement joins TRBV19 to TRBJ2-7; the D gene could be TRBD1 or TRBD2 (5 bases each). The V gene lost 5 bases and the J gene lost 1 base, with 12 bases spanning the gap. Germline CDR1 reads LNHDA; CDR2 reads SQIVND (reference sequence). The CDR3 runs 14 residues. In DNA form, the CDR3 reads TGTGCCAGTAGTGTCCGGGACGGATCCTACGAGCAGTACTTC. Amino acids: CASSVRDGSYEQYF.

V gene TRBV30 combines with J gene TRBJ2-2, with 10 bases fitting TRBD2. Germline V gene data show CDR1 as GTSNPN and CDR2 as SVGIG (reference sequence). This CDR3 has 17 residues. J lost 6 bases, V lost 0 bases, and 10 bases had no gene match. Written as DNA, the CDR3 is TGTGCCTGGAGTGTACGGTCTAGCGGGGGCATCGCCGGGGAGCTGTTTTTT. Protein product: CAWSVRSSGGIAGELFF.

The V and J genes are TRBV25-1 and TRBJ1-6; a possible D gene is TRBD1 (5 bases). The germline V and J ends were trimmed by 2 bases and 9 bases, with 8 bases remaining between them. The CDR3 loop spans 13 amino acids. CDR1 and CDR2 from the germline V gene are MGHDK and SYGVNS. The CDR3 region is CASSEVGGSPLHF. The CDR3 DNA is TGTGCCAGCAGTGAAGTTGGGGGTTCACCCCTCCACTTT.

This clone was counted a single time. The rearrangement links TRBV6-6 to TRBJ2-1; D may be TRBD2 (6 bases). The CDR3 covers 16 residues. Per germline, CDR1 MNHNY and CDR2 SVGAGI (reference sequence). Trimming shortened V by 7 bases and J by 7 bases, and 23 bases separated the two germline ends. The CDR3 DNA is TGTGCCAGCATCCAAGGCGGGGCTAGAGGAGGGAATGAGCAGTTCTTC. Amino acid sequence: CASIQGGARGGNEQFF.

The chain links TRBV4-1 to TRBJ1-3, with TRBD1 matching 9 bases. The V gene's germline CDR1 is MGHRA and CDR2 YSYEKL. The CDR3 is 14 amino acids. V shed 9 bases and J 1 base; nucleotides not matched to a gene: 4. This chain's CDR3 is CARETGGSGNTIYF. The CDR3 DNA is TGCGCCAGAGAGACAGGGGGTTCTGGAAACACCATATATTTT.

The chain has TRBV28 and TRBJ2-2, with 13 bases that match TRBD2. Germline V CDR1 and CDR2: MDHEN, SYDVKM. The CDR3 runs to 15 residues. V was pared by 5 bases and J by 7 bases, with 4 bases of the junction left unmatched. The CDR3 coding sequence is TGTGCCAGCAGTCGACGGACTAGCGGGGGCGGGGAGCTGTTTTTT. The encoded protein is CASSRRTSGGGELFF.

This sequence joins TRBV4-1 and TRBJ2-1; 7 bases line up with TRBD2. Germline V gene lookup returns CDR1 MGHRA and CDR2 YSYEKL. V trimming: 0 bases; J trimming: 4 bases; junction bases outside the gene matches: 9. CDR3 size: 17 residues. CDR3 DNA sequence: TGCGCCAGCAGCCAAGATCCGGGCGGGGGAGTATACAATGAGCAGTTCTTC. It yields the protein CASSQDPGGGVYNEQFF.

The chain is built from TRBV30 and TRBJ1-5; D is unresolved. Trimming cost V 3 bases and J 4 bases, with 13 bases left between them. Germline values: CDR1 GTSNPN, CDR2 SVGIG (reference sequence). CDR3 length: 14 amino acids. This CDR3 reads CAWSVLTSNQPQHF. CDR3 DNA: TGTGCCTGGAGCGTATTAACAAGTAATCAGCCCCAGCATTTT.

The V and J genes are TRBV27 and TRBJ2-6; no firm D call. CDR1 and CDR2 (germline): MNHEY, SMNVEV (reference sequence). This CDR3 has 15 residues. V was cut by 7 bases and J by 4 bases, with 14 bases left in between. The CDR3 reads CASNDGVGGANVLTF. Written as DNA, the CDR3 is TGTGCCAGCAATGATGGGGTAGGAGGGGCCAACGTCCTGACTTTC.

The chain employs TRBV10-3 and TRBJ2-3, with D hard to call. This CDR3 region has 12 residues. Germline CDR1 reads ENHRY; CDR2 reads SYGVKD. V was trimmed by 8 bases and J by 5 bases, leaving 11 bases between them. The DNA of the CDR3 is TGTGCCATCGGAGACATCGGAGATACGCAGTATTTT. It specifies CAIGDIGDTQYF.

The rearrangement links TRBV30 to TRBJ2-3; weak D call: TRBD1 (6 bases). V shed 1 base and J shed 6 bases, with 11 bases lying between them. The CDR3 extends over 13 amino acids. Germline CDR1 GTSNPN, CDR2 SVGIG (reference sequence). The CDR3 sequence: CAWSGPGDDTQYF. CDR3 nucleotides: TGTGCCTGGAGTGGTCCAGGGGACGATACGCAGTATTTT.

This chain connects TRBV6-1 to TRBJ2-1, with D perhaps matching TRBD1 or TRBD2 (6 bases each). V was trimmed by 5 bases and J by 9 bases, leaving 11 bases between them. This CDR3 is 12 amino acids long. From germline, CDR1 is MNHNS and CDR2 SASEGT. In nucleotides, the CDR3 is TGTGCCAGCAGTCCACAGGGACTTGAGCAGTTCTTC. This sequence encodes CASSPQGLEQFF.

A note on this clone: This specimen includes other DNA sequences encoding the same CDR3. The chain has TRBV5-1 and TRBJ1-1, with D possibly being TRBD1 (6 bases). The CDR3 is 13 residues long. The ends were cut back, 3 bases at V and 1 base at J, with 7 bases in the middle. CDR1 SGHRS and CDR2 YFSETQ come from the germline V gene. CDR3 amino acids: CASSWTANTEAFF. The CDR3 nucleotides are TGCGCCAGCAGCTGGACAGCGAACACTGAAGCTTTCTTT. The complete variable domain, with remaining parts taken from reference TRBV5-1 and TRBJ1-1, reads KAGVTQTPRYLIKTRGQQVTLSCSPISGHRSVSWYQQTPGQGLQFLFEYFSETQRNKGNFPGRFSGRQFSNSRSEMNVSTLELGDSALYLCASSWTANTEAFFGQGTRLTVV.

This chain connects TRBV6-5 to TRBJ1-1, with TRBD1 matching over 9 bases. The CDR3 sequence is 15 residues long. V lost 5 bases and J lost 6; bases outside the gene matches: 10. The germline CDR1 and CDR2 sequences are MNHEY and SVGAGI. CDR3 amino acids: CASSTPTGGRSEAFF. CDR3 coding DNA: TGTGCCAGCAGTACCCCGACAGGGGGTAGGTCTGAAGCTTTCTTT.

The chain combines TRBV5-4 with TRBJ2-7; D tentatively fits TRBD1 or TRBD2 (6 bases each). Germline values: CDR1 SGHNT, CDR2 YYREEE (reference sequence). V lost 3 bases, J lost 3 bases, and 13 bases lay in between. The CDR3 has 14 amino acids. The CDR3 DNA reads TGTGCCAGCAGCTGGAACAGGGAGGTCTACGAGCAGTACTTC. It translates to CASSWNREVYEQYF.

This clone came up a few times. The chain carries TRBV5-1 and TRBJ2-4; D gene uncertain. Germline-derived CDR1 and CDR2 are SGHRS and YFSETQ. Trimming removed 3 bases from V and 5 bases from J, with 9 bases in between. CDR3 size: 13 residues. The CDR3 DNA reads as TGCGCCAGCAGCTCTGGTGCGGAAAACATTCAGTACTTC. Its translation: CASSSGAENIQYF.

CDR3 in DNA: TGTGCCAGCAGCTCCCCGAGCTCCTACAATGAGCAGTTCTTC. Protein: CASSSPSSYNEQFF. This chain uses TRBV5-4 with TRBJ2-1; D not resolved. The CDR3 runs to 14 residues. CDR1 is SGHNT, CDR2 YYREEE, per germline (reference sequence). V dropped 3 bases and J dropped 0 bases, with 7 bases sitting between them. Looking up the rest from reference TRBV5-4 and TRBJ2-1 gives the full variable domain: ETGVTQSPTHLIKTRGQQVTLRCSSQSGHNTVSWYQQALGQGPQFIFQYYREEENGRGNFPPRFSGLQFPNYSSELNVNALELDDSALYLCASSSPSSYNEQFFGPGTRLTVL.

Comments on this clone: A clone one base away is much larger, so this may be a read error. The chain combines TRBV7-8 with TRBJ1-1; D ambiguous. Between the trimmed V and J ends, which lost 5 bases and 0 bases, there was a span of 7 bases. The germline CDR1 and CDR2 sequences are SGHVS and FQNEAQ. CDR3 length: 13 amino acids. The CDR3: CASSRVLNTEAFF. The CDR3 nucleotides read TGTGCCAGCAGCCGGGTCTTGAACACTGAAGCTTTCTTT. The entire variable domain, with the rest obtained from reference TRBV7-8 and TRBJ1-1, is as follows: GAGVSQSPRYKVAKRGQDVALRCDPISGHVSLFWYQQALGQGPEFLTYFQNEAQLDKSGLPSDRFFAERPEGSVSTLKIQRTQQEDSAVYLCASSRVLNTEAFFGQGTRLTVV.

This clone has a single count. This chain links TRBV6-1 with TRBJ2-7; unclear D gene. The CDR3 is made up of 13 amino acids. With 8 bases removed from V and 1 base from J, the gap between germline ends came to 12 bases. CDR1 is MNHNS and CDR2 is SASEGT in the germline V gene. The CDR3 DNA sequence: TGTGCCAGCCAACCCAGTGCATCCTACGAGCAGTACTTC. This codes for CASQPSASYEQYF.

This rearrangement joins TRBV4-2 to TRBJ2-1; 7 bases agree with TRBD2. The CDR3 runs to 16 residues. Germline CDR1 LGHNA, CDR2 YNFKEQ. Trimming cost V 4 bases and J 6 bases; bases outside gene matches: 12. CDR3 in amino acids: CASSRLGGVIGNEQFF. The CDR3 nucleotides are TGTGCCAGCAGCCGGTTGGGGGGGGTCATCGGCAATGAGCAGTTCTTC.

This clone was seen a single time. The genes are TRBV4-1 and TRBJ1-1; D remains ambiguous. Trimming left V 1 base short and J 3 bases short, with 6 bases between. The CDR3 is made up of 13 amino acids. In germline, CDR1 is MGHRA, CDR2 YSYEKL. The DNA of the CDR3 is TGCGCCAGCAGCCAAGTTAGTTACACTGAAGCTTTCTTT. It specifies CASSQVSYTEAFF.

The chain couples TRBV2 to TRBJ1-1, with 8 bases aligning to TRBD1. Losses at the gene ends were 6 bases for V and 1 base for J; bases not matched to a gene: 4. Germline V CDR1 and CDR2: SNHLY, FYNNEI. This CDR3 has 14 amino acids. In DNA, the CDR3 is TGTGCCAGCAGGGGACAGGCTGAGAACACTGAAGCTTTCTTT. Its translation: CASRGQAENTEAFF. The full variable domain, with the rest looked up from reference TRBV2 and TRBJ1-1, is EPEVTQTPSHQVTQMGQEVILRCVPISNHLYFYWYRQILGQKVEFLVSFYNNEISEKSEIFDDQFSVERPDGSNFTLKIRSTKLEDSAMYFCASRGQAENTEAFFGQGTRLTVV.

This chain uses TRBV2 with TRBJ2-1; D may be TRBD1 (5 bases). The CDR3 contains 11 residues. The V and J ends lost 4 bases and 9 bases respectively, with 7 bases between them. Per germline, CDR1 SNHLY and CDR2 FYNNEI. The CDR3 here is CASSGQTEQFF. As DNA, the CDR3 is TGTGCCAGCAGTGGACAGACTGAGCAGTTCTTC.

The V and J genes are TRBV6-5 and TRBJ1-5; TRBD1 agrees at 9 bases. Germline values: CDR1 MNHEY, CDR2 SVGAGI. Trimming cost V 6 bases and J 0 bases; bases outside gene matches: 3. CDR3 length: 15 residues. The CDR3 DNA follows: TGTGCCAGCAGAAGACAGGGGGATAGCAATCAGCCCCAGCATTTT. Amino acid sequence: CASRRQGDSNQPQHF.

CDR3 sequence (DNA): TGTGCCAGCAGCGCAACAGGGGGAAATCAGCCCCAGCATTTT. Its protein is CASSATGGNQPQHF. V and J are TRBV11-2 and TRBJ1-5; 8 positions agree with TRBD1. The CDR3 covers 14 residues. Germline V CDR1 and CDR2: SGHAT, FQNNGV. Germline trimming cut 5 bases from V and 4 bases from J; bases unmatched to any gene: 4.

The chain combines TRBV15 with TRBJ2-5, with D unresolved. V lost 0 bases and J lost 0, with 8 bases in between. Germline V gene lookup returns CDR1 LNHNV and CDR2 YYDKDF (reference sequence). The CDR3 is 15 residues long. The CDR3 DNA follows: TGTGCCACCAGCAGAGATTCACAGTACCAAGAGACCCAGTACTTC. Its protein is CATSRDSQYQETQYF.

This clone appeared once. The chain carries TRBV19 and TRBJ2-1; D possibly uses TRBD1 or TRBD2 (5 bases each). Trimming took off 3 bases at V and 6 bases at J, with 9 bases between the two ends. Germline V gene sequence: CDR1 LNHDA, CDR2 SQIVND (reference sequence). The CDR3 runs to 13 residues. CDR3 loop: CASSISGRNEQFF. The CDR3 coding sequence is TGTGCCAGTAGTATCTCGGGGCGCAATGAGCAGTTCTTC.